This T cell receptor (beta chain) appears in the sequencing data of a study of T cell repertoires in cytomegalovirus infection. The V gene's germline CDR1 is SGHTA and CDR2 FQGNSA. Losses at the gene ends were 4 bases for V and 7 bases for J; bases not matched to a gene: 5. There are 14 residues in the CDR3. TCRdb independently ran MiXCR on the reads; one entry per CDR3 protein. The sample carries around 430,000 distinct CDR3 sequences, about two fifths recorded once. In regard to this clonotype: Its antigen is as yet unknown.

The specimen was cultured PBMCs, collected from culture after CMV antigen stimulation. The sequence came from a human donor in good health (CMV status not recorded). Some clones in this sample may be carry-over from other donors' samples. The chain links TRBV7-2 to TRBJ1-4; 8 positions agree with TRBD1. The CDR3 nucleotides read TGTGCCAGCAGCTCGCGACAGGGGCCTGAAAAACTGTTTTTT. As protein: CASSSRQGPEKLFF. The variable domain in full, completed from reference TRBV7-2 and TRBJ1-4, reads GAGVSQSPSNKVTEKGKDVELRCDPISGHTALYWYRQSLGQGLEFLIYFQGNSAPDKSGLPSDRFSAERTGGSVSTLTIQRTQQEDSAVYLCASSSRQGPEKLFFGSGTQLSVL.